The T cell receptor (beta chain) described here comes from a study of shared clonotypes between healthy human individuals. Overall study context: Each donor's CD8 memory used one plate, CD8 naive two, each CD4 subset three.

Study-wide results and limits: The study found roughly 5% of naive CD4 clonotypes shared across four donors.

With regard to this clone: Its antigen is not identified.

TCRdb's copy holds only in-frame clones and misses some; the assay was immunoSEQ multiplex PCR. Here the sample spans approximately 2.4 million clones, 90% to 97% being singletons. V lost 6 bases and J 3 bases, leaving 18 bases between the germline ends. Germline CDR1 reads ENHRY; CDR2 reads SYGVKD. CDR3 length: 15 residues. This receptor was obtained from a man aged 18 to 29 in good health. V and J are TRBV10-3 and TRBJ2-7; D may be TRBD1 or TRBD2 (5 bases each). Sequenced: naive CD4+ T cells sorted from blood. Subset denoted: CD45RA+ positively selected. This CDR3 is CAIRSPGTSHYEQYF. CDR3 nucleotide sequence: TGTGCCATCAGGTCTCCCGGGACCTCCCACTACGAGCAGTACTTC.